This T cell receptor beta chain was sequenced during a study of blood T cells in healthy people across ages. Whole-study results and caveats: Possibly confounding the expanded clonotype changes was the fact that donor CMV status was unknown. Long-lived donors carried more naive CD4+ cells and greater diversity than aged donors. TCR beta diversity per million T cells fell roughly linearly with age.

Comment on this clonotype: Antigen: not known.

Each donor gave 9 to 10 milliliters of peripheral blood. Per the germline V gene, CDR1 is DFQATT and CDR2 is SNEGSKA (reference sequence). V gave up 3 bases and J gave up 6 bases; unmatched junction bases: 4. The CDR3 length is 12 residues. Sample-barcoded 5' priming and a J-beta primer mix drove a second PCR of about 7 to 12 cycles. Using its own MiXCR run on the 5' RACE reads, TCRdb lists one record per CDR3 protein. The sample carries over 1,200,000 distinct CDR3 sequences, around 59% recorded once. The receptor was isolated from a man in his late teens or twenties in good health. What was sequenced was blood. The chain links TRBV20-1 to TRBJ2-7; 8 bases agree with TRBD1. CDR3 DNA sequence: TGCAGTGCTAGTGGACAGGGCGGCGAGCAGTACTTC. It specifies CSASGQGGEQYF.